This record covers a single T cell receptor beta chain. It lacks a known antigen. Per-base qualities were not stored, and no clone one base away is much larger. From cysteine to phenylalanine, the CDR3 is 13 amino acids long. Of the read, only the CDR3 DNA is kept; its 39 bases are in frame from base 1. Here V drops 7 bases and J drops 8 bases, and the junction holds 6 bases not matched to any gene. Based on the germline V gene (reference sequence), the CDR1 and CDR2 sequences are MNHEY and SMNVEV. The immunoSEQ Assay, a bias-controlled multiplex PCR, was used to amplify TCRbeta CDR3 regions from genomic DNA. From the authors' description of their analysis: The number of nucleated cells in each sample was estimated by amplification of reference gene primers within the assay. To quantify the absolute abundance of each unique TCRbeta CDR3 rearrangement, sequence reads were collapsed and filtered. For each sample, productive Simpson clonality was calculated by taking the square root of Simpson's diversity index across productive rearrangements. TCRdb stores this immuneACCESS table with in-frame sequences only. Part of the clones is absent; in the studies checked, under half of the shortfall reflects unresolved V genes, and no reason is known for the rest. The D gene and trimming were derived from the DNA, and the V and J assignments and clone size from that table. This sample holds 200,000 to 250,000 clones; roughly 91% were observed only once. Together, the top ten hold under 5% of the sample.

Participants in the prospective study were aged about 18 to 95 years, lived in under 30 United States geographic areas, and enrolled through a virtual design. In the prospective study, cohorts were assigned on the basis of participant-reported clinical history obtained from a screening survey and a study questionnaire. Recovered participants in ImmuneRACE Cohort 3 were defined as having two consecutive negative NP/OP PCR tests, clearance from a healthcare professional, or resolution of symptoms. In the prospective study, mobile phlebotomists collected whole blood, serum and a nasopharyngeal or oropharyngeal swab from each participant. Prospective study participants could optionally give additional blood draws and questionnaires over an approximately 2-month period. Prospective study blood samples were shipped either frozen or at room temperature before DNA extraction. This sample stems from a study of blood T cell repertoires in COVID-19 (TCRdb year 2020). About the full investigation: Samples covering the acute and convalescent phases of COVID-19 were provided by collaborators in the United States, Italy and Spain. Deeply sampled blood TCRbeta repertoires from subjects exposed to, actively infected with, or recovered from COVID-19 were included in the dataset. The repertoires were released in a freely available public database meant as a resource for research on the immune response to SARS-CoV-2. Where available, HLA class I and class II types were obtained from metadata supplied by the sample provider rather than from assay-based typing. The material from the prospective study consisted of cDNA or gDNA derived from T cells, B-cell-depleted T cells, or PBMCs. Samples came from the ongoing ImmuneRACE study (first 160 participants) plus 1,254 subjects from 6 global collaborators. The sample metadata nearly always contained a de-identified subject ID, COVID-19 status, age in years and sex. Overall study results and their limits: Clinical and demographic metadata were provided uncurated, with the amount varying by source and participant.

Sequenced sample: PBMCs or T cells enriched from blood (not recorded which). The clonotype comes from a woman under 40 who had recovered from COVID-19. The rearrangement combines TRBV27 with TRBJ2-1; the central 9 bases match TRBD1. The sequence in DNA is TGTGCCAGCATGGGACAGGGAAGGCATGAGCAGTTCTTC. Translation gives CASMGQGRHEQFF.